One and the same sample provided the 15 T cell receptor beta chains below, sequenced in a study of T-cell reconstitution after alpha-beta-depleted transplantation in children. A TCRbeta library incorporating unique molecular identifiers was prepared. TCRdb re-analysed the PCR reads in MiXCR, keeping a single row per CDR3 protein. The sample has 440,000 or so distinct CDR3 sequences, under 13% seen once. The specimen was PBMCs from the stem cell graft donor, collected from the stem cell graft. The receptors come from a human donor who donated a stem cell graft to a child with acute myeloid leukemia.

This clonotype was picked up a small number of times. The rearrangement joins TRBV20-1 to TRBJ1-2, with TRBD1 matching 9 bases. The V and J ends lost 2 bases and 5 bases, in that order; junction bases with no gene match: 6. The germline V gene has CDR1 DFQATT and CDR2 SNEGSKA (reference sequence). This CDR3 has 14 amino acids. CDR3 nucleotide sequence: TGCAGTGCTAGATTACAGGGGGCGCGTTATGGCTACACCTTC. This codes for CSARLQGARYGYTF.

This clonotype came up many times. This chain connects TRBV10-3 to TRBJ2-1; 7 bases align to TRBD2. Germline V gene data show CDR1 as ENHRY and CDR2 as SYGVKD. The CDR3 runs 13 residues. J gave up 8 bases and V 7 bases, and 8 bases lay outside the gene matches. The CDR3 DNA reads as TGTGCCATCACCCCCCGGGGAGGGGATGAGCAGTTCTTC. This encodes CAITPRGGDEQFF.

This clonotype was found many times. This chain uses TRBV5-1 with TRBJ2-3; perhaps TRBD2 as D (5 bases). Deletions cut 0 bases from V and 0 bases from J, with 8 bases between. CDR1 and CDR2 (germline): SGHRS, YFSETQ. The CDR3 has 15 amino acids. This CDR3 reads CASSLERPSTDTQYF. The CDR3 DNA reads as TGCGCCAGCAGCTTGGAGCGGCCTAGCACAGATACGCAGTATTTT.

V gene TRBV4-1 combines with J gene TRBJ1-2; D possibly corresponds to TRBD1 (5 bases). The germline V gene encodes CDR1 MGHRA and CDR2 YSYEKL. This CDR3 comprises 14 residues. V dropped 2 bases and J dropped 2 bases, with 9 bases sitting between them. Here the CDR3 reads CASSQPPGNYGYTF. The DNA of the CDR3 is TGCGCCAGCAGCCAACCCCCAGGGAACTATGGCTACACCTTC.

The rearrangement uses TRBV5-1 and TRBJ2-5; D may correspond to TRBD1 or TRBD2 (5 bases each). Germline-derived CDR1 and CDR2 are SGHRS and YFSETQ. This CDR3 has 14 residues. The V gene lost 0 bases and the J gene lost 7 bases, with 13 bases spanning the gap. The CDR3 region is CASSLAEGSGTQYF. In DNA form, the CDR3 reads TGCGCCAGCAGCTTGGCTGAGGGGTCGGGGACCCAGTACTTC.

This clonotype was recorded a few times. This chain uses TRBV7-2 with TRBJ2-4; TRBD2 matches at 9 bases. The length of the CDR3 is 14 residues. CDR1 SGHTA and CDR2 FQGNSA come from the germline V gene. V gave up 5 bases and J gave up 9 bases; unmatched junction bases: 8. In DNA form, the CDR3 reads TGTGCCAGCAGCGGAGGGGGGGGACTAGCCATTCAGTACTTC. Protein product: CASSGGGGLAIQYF.

This clonotype was observed many times. CDR3 sequence reads: CASSYEGLYGYTF. CDR3 DNA: TGTGCCAGCAGTTACGAGGGCCTCTATGGCTACACCTTC. V usage is TRBV6-5 and J usage is TRBJ1-2; D gene uncertain. The germline gives CDR1 MNHEY, CDR2 SVGAGI. CDR3 length equals 13 residues. V lost 2 bases to trimming and J lost 4 bases, with 8 bases between them.

This clonotype was detected a few times. The chain is built from TRBV28 and TRBJ2-5; D might be TRBD1 (5 bases). The CDR3 spans 14 residues. The V and J ends lost 7 bases and 5 bases respectively, with 17 bases between them. CDR1 MDHEN and CDR2 SYDVKM come from the germline V gene. CDR3 in DNA: TGTGCCAGCATAGGGGCAACCCCCGGGGAGACCCAGTACTTC. This encodes CASIGATPGETQYF.

The rearrangement uses TRBV11-1 and TRBJ2-7; tentatively, D is TRBD1 (6 bases). Looked up from germline, CDR1 is SGHAT and CDR2 is FQDESV (reference sequence). Trimming removed 5 bases at V and 0 bases at J, with 14 bases between. The CDR3 totals 15 residues. CDR3 coding DNA: TGTGCCAGCAGCCCGACAGGACACAGCTCCTACGAGCAGTACTTC. Its protein product is CASSPTGHSSYEQYF.

This clonotype has more than one count but fewer than ten. The V call is TRBV5-1, the J call TRBJ1-6, with 9 bases aligning to TRBD1. The CDR3 contains 15 residues. V shed 0 bases, J shed 10 bases, and the junction held 5 bases outside the gene matches. Germline CDR1 reads SGHRS; CDR2 reads YFSETQ. This CDR3 is CASSLDDRGFSPLHF. The CDR3 bases are TGCGCCAGCAGCTTGGATGACAGGGGGTTCTCACCCCTCCACTTT.

This clonotype was detected ten times or more. This chain uses TRBV6-1 with TRBJ2-3; TRBD1 aligns across 7 bases. The germline V gene has CDR1 MNHNS and CDR2 SASEGT. The CDR3 runs to 17 residues. V shed 8 bases, J shed 0 bases, and the junction held 14 bases outside the gene matches. Written as DNA, the CDR3 is TGTGCCAGCCGGGGTAGGGGGCAGGGGGTTAGCACAGATACGCAGTATTTT. This gives the protein CASRGRGQGVSTDTQYF.

Only a few counts were recorded for this clonotype. V and J are TRBV12-3 or TRBV12-4 and TRBJ2-1; a weak D match, TRBD2 (6 bases). The CDR3 length is 11 residues. V was shortened by 3 bases and J by 12 bases, with 9 bases between the two germline ends. For the CDR3, the DNA is TGTGCCAGCAGTTTCCTCGGGAGGCAGTTCTTC. Encoded protein: CASSFLGRQFF.

The chain uses TRBV10-2 and TRBJ2-7, with D perhaps being TRBD1 or TRBD2 (5 bases each). V lost 0 bases and J 3 bases, leaving 12 bases between the germline ends. Germline CDR1 WSHSY, CDR2 SAAADI. The CDR3 totals 15 residues. The CDR3 spells CASSESGRGVYEQYV. The CDR3 coding sequence is TGCGCCAGCAGTGAGTCGGGTAGGGGAGTCTACGAGCAGTACGTC.

The CDR3 DNA reads as TGCAGTGCTAGCGGCCCCGGTGGCGAGCGGGGCATCAGCTCCTACAATGAGCAGTTCTTC. Amino acid sequence: CSASGPGGERGISSYNEQFF. The genes are TRBV20-1 and TRBJ2-1, with TRBD2 matching over 7 bases. Germline-derived CDR1 and CDR2 are DFQATT and SNEGSKA (reference sequence). The CDR3 spans 20 residues. Trimming at V came to 3 bases and at J to 0 bases, leaving 20 bases not matched to a gene.

This clonotype was seen ten or more times. The V and J genes are TRBV6-6 and TRBJ1-6; TRBD1 agrees at 7 bases. Germline V gene lookup returns CDR1 MNHNY and CDR2 SVGAGI (reference sequence). V gave up 5 bases and J gave up 11 bases; unmatched junction bases: 6. The CDR3 covers 13 residues. The CDR3 region is CASSAEGATPLHF. CDR3 DNA sequence: TGTGCCAGCAGTGCAGAGGGGGCAACACCCCTCCACTTT.